This T cell receptor beta chain originates from a study of blood T cell repertoires in COVID-19. About the research overall: PBMCs, B-cell-depleted T cells, or T cells were the source of the cDNA or gDNA that made up the material.

Which cohort a participant joined came from the clinical history participants gave. Symptom resolution, clearance, or two negative PCRs marked the recovered donors of Cohort 3. Source study methods: Amplified reference gene primers provided the basis for estimating nucleated cell counts. Only in-frame clones appear in the TCRdb table, and some are missing; sequencing was by immunoSEQ multiplex PCR. V, J and clone size are taken as reported in that table, and D and trimming were inferred from the DNA itself. The sample carries about 300,000 clones, 87% recorded once. This CDR3 spans 14 amino acids. V dropped 8 bases and J dropped 2; count of bases not matched to a gene: 6. Germline-derived CDR1 and CDR2 are SGHTS and YDEGEE.

Sequencing was performed on PBMCs or T cells enriched from blood (not recorded which). The clonotype comes from a woman in her twenties or thirties who had recovered from COVID-19. The chain has TRBV5-8 and TRBJ2-1; 8 bases align to TRBD2. The CDR3 here is CASTRRGAYNEQFF. The CDR3 nucleotides are TGTGCCAGTACGCGGCGGGGGGCCTACAATGAGCAGTTCTTC.